These 21 T cell receptor beta chains were all obtained from the same sample, sequenced in a study of OX40 agonist ivuxolimab in advanced cancers. Clones were read by immunoSEQ multiplex PCR, and TCRdb kept only the in-frame ones, dropping some. The sample lists about 59,000 clones, over 80% occurring once. The sample consisted of CD4+ or CD8+ T cells sorted from blood, taken in a trial of the OX40 agonist ivuxolimab. All receptors come from an adult with an advanced solid tumor such as melanoma, head and neck, liver or kidney cancer.

The chain uses TRBV5-1 and TRBJ1-2; 9 nucleotides align to TRBD1. The CDR3 runs 15 residues. Germline values: CDR1 SGHRS, CDR2 YFSETQ. The V gene end was trimmed by 4 bases and the J gene end by 2 bases; junction bases not matched to a gene: 6. CDR3 nucleotides: TGCGCCAGCAGCCCGGCCGGGACAGGGAACTATGGCTACACCTTC. As protein: CASSPAGTGNYGYTF.

The CDR3 nucleotides read TGCGCCAGCAGCCCACCCGGCCAGGCCCGGCTCGAGCAGTACTTC. Encoded protein: CASSPPGQARLEQYF. V and J are TRBV4-1 and TRBJ2-7; D remains unclear. The CDR3 has 15 residues. The V end lost 4 bases, the J end lost 6 bases, and 19 bases lay between the germline ends. CDR1 MGHRA and CDR2 YSYEKL come from the germline V gene.

J is TRBJ1-2 and V is TRBV5-5; D possibly corresponds to TRBD1 (5 bases). CDR1 and CDR2 (germline): SGHKS, YYEKEE (reference sequence). The CDR3 covers 14 residues. The ends were cut back, 4 bases at V and 5 bases at J, with 15 bases in the middle. DNA for the CDR3: TGTGCCAGCAGCCCGCGGTGGGGGGGATATGGCTACACCTTC. As protein: CASSPRWGGYGYTF.

V usage is TRBV7-9 and J usage is TRBJ1-6; 8 nucleotides align to TRBD1. The CDR3 length is 16 residues. V lost 4 bases, J lost 9 bases, and 11 bases stayed unmatched. Germline V gene sequence: CDR1 SEHNR, CDR2 FQNEAQ (reference sequence). CDR3 region: CASSWGGAGGSSPLHF. DNA for the CDR3: TGTGCCAGCAGCTGGGGTGGGGCAGGGGGCAGTTCACCCCTCCACTTT.

V gene TRBV5-1 combines with J gene TRBJ2-7; tentatively, D is TRBD1 (5 bases). Germline CDR1 SGHRS, CDR2 YFSETQ. The V and J ends lost 3 bases and 0 bases respectively, with 7 bases between them. CDR3 length: 13 amino acids. The CDR3 loop reads CASSSDNSYEQYF. In DNA form, the CDR3 reads TGCGCCAGCAGCTCGGACAACTCCTACGAGCAGTACTTC.

This clone was picked up one time. The chain is built from TRBV5-4 and TRBJ1-4; the D gene is possibly TRBD1 (5 bases). The V gene's germline CDR1 is SGHNT and CDR2 YYREEE (reference sequence). Trimming cost V 0 bases and J 0 bases, with 12 bases left between them. The CDR3 covers 17 residues. The chain's CDR3 is CASSLARGPATNEKLFF. As DNA, the CDR3 is TGTGCCAGCAGCTTGGCCCGGGGCCCCGCAACTAATGAAAAACTGTTTTTT.

This clone has more than one count but fewer than ten. The rearrangement uses TRBV6-6 and TRBJ1-2; D gene unclear. Germline V gene data show CDR1 as MNHNY and CDR2 as SVGAGI (reference sequence). Trimming removed 0 bases at V and 4 bases at J, with 0 bases between. The CDR3 sequence is 11 residues long. CDR3 coding DNA: TGTGCCAGCAGTTACTCCTATGGCTACACCTTC. Translating gives CASSYSYGYTF.

The chain joins TRBV11-2 to TRBJ2-3; 9 positions match TRBD2. Trimming at V came to 5 bases and at J to 6 bases, leaving 6 bases not matched to a gene. Germline V gene data show CDR1 as SGHAT and CDR2 as FQNNGV. This CDR3 spans 14 amino acids. As DNA, the CDR3 is TGTGCCAGCAGCCCAGAGCGGGGGGCGGATACGCAGTATTTT. This gives the protein CASSPERGADTQYF.

This clone was observed a few times. The chain couples TRBV27 to TRBJ2-7; TRBD2 aligns across 11 bases. Trimming removed 3 bases from V and 2 bases from J; junction bases left unmatched: 3. There are 15 residues in the CDR3. The V gene's germline CDR1 is MNHEY and CDR2 SMNVEV (reference sequence). CDR3 DNA: TGTGCCAGCAGTTTGGGACTAGCGGCTACCTACGAGCAGTACTTC. This translates into CASSLGLAATYEQYF.

This chain joins TRBV5-1 and TRBJ2-7, with D perhaps matching TRBD2 (6 bases). This CDR3 contains 16 residues. V dropped 4 bases and J dropped 0 bases, with 17 bases sitting between them. Per germline, CDR1 SGHRS and CDR2 YFSETQ. This CDR3 is CASSPGGSGVSYEQYF. The CDR3, as DNA: TGCGCCAGCAGCCCAGGAGGGAGCGGAGTCTCCTACGAGCAGTACTTC.

The genes are TRBV4-1 and TRBJ2-2; a possible D gene is TRBD2 (7 bases). CDR3 length: 18 residues. Per the germline V gene, CDR1 is MGHRA and CDR2 is YSYEKL. V was pared by 4 bases and J by 1 base, with 19 bases between. The CDR3 reads CASSLRGAGALNTGELFF. CDR3 DNA sequence: TGCGCCAGCAGCCTACGCGGGGCGGGGGCCCTGAACACCGGGGAGCTGTTTTTT.

The chain couples TRBV6-5 to TRBJ1-1; a weak D match, TRBD1 (6 bases). Trimming took off 7 bases at V and 3 bases at J, with 18 bases between the two ends. Per germline, CDR1 MNHEY and CDR2 SVGAGI. The CDR3 is made up of 15 amino acids. The CDR3 protein is CASNSQGREDTEAFF. CDR3 nucleotide sequence: TGTGCCAGCAATAGCCAGGGGCGTGAGGACACTGAAGCTTTCTTT.

V and J are TRBV6-6 and TRBJ2-1; a possible D gene is TRBD2 (5 bases). Trimming removed 6 bases at V and 3 bases at J, with 15 bases between. The germline CDR1 and CDR2 sequences are MNHNY and SVGAGI (reference sequence). The CDR3 length is 15 residues. The CDR3 region is CASRPQDGNYNEQFF. The CDR3 DNA reads TGTGCCAGCAGACCCCAGGACGGGAACTACAATGAGCAGTTCTTC.

The genes are TRBV6-5 and TRBJ1-6, with 9 bases identical to TRBD1. V dropped 7 bases and J dropped 7; count of bases not matched to a gene: 8. Germline V gene data show CDR1 as MNHEY and CDR2 as SVGAGI. This CDR3 has 15 residues. CDR3 nucleotide sequence: TGTGCCAGCAAATCACAGGGGGCTTTCAATTCACCCCTCCACTTT. This encodes CASKSQGAFNSPLHF.

The rearrangement uses TRBV2 and TRBJ1-4; TRBD1 matches 7 bases. The CDR3 is made up of 14 amino acids. The germline CDR1 and CDR2 sequences are SNHLY and FYNNEI. V was clipped by 5 bases and J by 8 bases; unmatched bases: 8. This chain's CDR3 is CASSPDRADEKLFF. In DNA form, the CDR3 reads TGTGCCAGCAGTCCAGACAGGGCTGACGAAAAACTGTTTTTT. The whole variable domain, remainder taken from reference TRBV2 and TRBJ1-4, is EPEVTQTPSHQVTQMGQEVILRCVPISNHLYFYWYRQILGQKVEFLVSFYNNEISEKSEIFDDQFSVERPDGSNFTLKIRSTKLEDSAMYFCASSPDRADEKLFFGSGTQLSVL.

The chain links TRBV6-5 to TRBJ2-7; TRBD2 matches 11 bases. V lost 6 bases and J lost 4; bases outside the gene matches: 5. The CDR3 consists of 14 residues. In germline, CDR1 is MNHEY, CDR2 SVGAGI. CDR3 protein: CASSPGLAAYEQYF. CDR3 DNA: TGTGCCAGCAGCCCGGGACTAGCGGCGTACGAGCAGTACTTC.

This clone appeared a few times. This chain uses TRBV19 with TRBJ2-2; TRBD1 matches at 9 bases. The CDR3 has 18 residues. The trim removed 5 bases at V and 6 bases at J, leaving 16 bases unmatched. Germline CDR1 reads LNHDA; CDR2 reads SQIVND (reference sequence). The CDR3 loop reads CASSPKVFGTGYAGELFF. CDR3 bases: TGTGCCAGTAGTCCCAAGGTGTTCGGGACAGGGTACGCCGGGGAGCTGTTTTTT.

This clone is deemed medium-sized. The rearrangement uses TRBV7-2 and TRBJ1-1; D unclear. The CDR3 totals 13 residues. Germline V gives CDR1 SGHTA, CDR2 FQGNSA. V was shortened by 7 bases and J by 0 bases, with 9 bases between the two germline ends. The CDR3 region has the DNA TGTGCCAGCAACCCTCAAATGAACACTGAAGCTTTCTTT. This translates into CASNPQMNTEAFF. Together with reference TRBV7-2 and TRBJ1-1, the CDR3 gives the full variable domain: GAGVSQSPSNKVTEKGKDVELRCDPISGHTALYWYRQSLGQGLEFLIYFQGNSAPDKSGLPSDRFSAERTGGSVSTLTIQRTQQEDSAVYLCASNPQMNTEAFFGQGTRLTVV.

The chain recombines TRBV6-1 with TRBJ1-2; unclear D gene. Germline-derived CDR1 and CDR2 are MNHNS and SASEGT. Deletions cut 7 bases from V and 4 bases from J, with 16 bases between. This CDR3 is built from 14 residues. This CDR3 reads CASTGIQSVYGYTF. CDR3 sequence (DNA): TGTGCCAGCACGGGTATCCAGTCCGTCTATGGCTACACCTTC.

The chain couples TRBV5-4 to TRBJ1-2; no reliable D call. Trimming cost V 0 bases and J 0 bases, with 12 bases left between them. This CDR3 has 16 residues. Germline V gives CDR1 SGHNT, CDR2 YYREEE (reference sequence). CDR3 sequence reads: CASSLGLAGPNYGYTF. CDR3 bases: TGTGCCAGCAGCTTGGGATTAGCCGGCCCTAACTATGGCTACACCTTC.

The chain uses TRBV7-8 and TRBJ2-7; D may be TRBD2 (7 bases). The germline gives CDR1 SGHVS, CDR2 FQNEAQ. The CDR3 loop spans 15 amino acids. Trimming took off 5 bases at V and 2 bases at J, with 16 bases between the two ends. CDR3 coding DNA: TGTGCCAGCAGCCGCGAGGGGGGGGGAGCCTACGAGCAGTACTTC. Translating gives CASSREGGGAYEQYF.